This T cell receptor (beta chain) is drawn from a study of blood T cell repertoires in COVID-19. Study-wide background: The United States, Italy and Spain provided the acute and convalescent COVID-19 samples. Sources were T cells, B-cell-depleted T cells, or PBMCs; the material itself was cDNA or gDNA.

Looked up from germline, CDR1 is MGHDK and CDR2 is SYGVNS. The CDR3 is 18 residues long. V trimming: 4 bases; J trimming: 2 bases; junction bases outside the gene matches: 7. The authors' processing: Amplification with reference gene primers provided the estimates of nucleated cell counts. Measured with immunoSEQ multiplex PCR; TCRdb has only the in-frame clones, and not every one. For V, J and clone size, that table is used; D and trimming come from the DNA. The sample records some 250,000 clones, 75% to 85% being singletons. The sequence came from a woman in her sixties or seventies with active or convalescent COVID-19. The sample comprised peripheral blood. The rearrangement uses TRBV25-1 and TRBJ2-1; TRBD2 matches 14 bases. CDR3: CASSAPGLAGVPYNEQFF. The CDR3 DNA sequence: TGTGCCAGCAGTGCCCCGGGACTAGCGGGGGTCCCCTACAATGAGCAGTTCTTC.